This TCR beta chain was sequenced for a study of cytomegalovirus exposure and HLA in healthy donors (dated by TCRdb to the late 2010s). Broadly, across the study: In an earlier analysis of roughly 500 of the donors, 276 Gb of sequence data and approximately 100 million unique TCR beta sequences from roughly 180 million T cells were reported. An early release that covered about 600 HLA-typed donors contained around 300 gigabases of sequencing data and tens of millions of unique TCR sequences. The genetic ancestry cluster associated with self-reported Caucasian donors included over 65% of the roughly 400 genotyped donors. The study aimed to test whether signatures of past pathogen exposure could be identified by cataloging public T cell receptors. The T cell repertoires of around 730 subjects were profiled by immunosequencing and related to cytomegalovirus serostatus. Besides the first cohort of under 700 subjects, a separate validation cohort made up of 120 different subjects was used. The study combined high-throughput TCR immunosequencing, statistical association of individual TCRs with disease status, and machine learning to predict cytomegalovirus infection status. To study patterns of TCR occurrence, a later analysis re-analyzed previously published TCR beta repertoires from 550 to 800 donors and added high-resolution HLA genotyping. In the later analysis, no new phenotypic data were used to find candidate immune exposures; instead, reliance was placed on TCR beta sequences and their occurrence across donors. To decide whether each TCR beta V gene segment behaved as functional or pseudogenic, an earlier analysis of some 570 of the donors relied on high-throughput TCR beta sequencing. Donor age, sex, ethnicity and CMV serostatus were compiled alongside the repertoire data. Genome-wide SNP genotypes for about 55% of the roughly 670 donors were used in a later genetic analysis, which treated that subset as a discovery cohort. All discovery cohort repertoires had been generated using a single sequencing platform. Class I and class II HLA loci were covered by the typing at four-digit resolution. The number of donors typed differed by locus, with 629-630 for A, B, C, DRB1 and DQB1, more than 500 for DQA1, about 610 for DPA1, and over 400 for DPB1. Because of strong linkage in the cohort, roughly five DR-DQ haplotypes were treated as single units for association and clustering. Among 398 genotyped donors of the cohort, an average of roughly 240,000 unique TCR beta nucleotide sequences were sequenced per donor, roughly 20% of them non-productive. General study outcomes and caveats: A further reported finding was that TCR beta sequences accurately predicted the HLA-A and HLA-B alleles for most subjects in the first cohort. Specific HLA alleles were associated with over 15,000 TCR beta sequences at a false discovery rate of 0.05 in a later analysis. The cohort was sequenced for TCR beta chains only, and without alpha or paired-chain data the features that could be detected were limited. Compared with equally common non-associated chains, HLA-associated TCR beta chains in a later analysis were more clonally expanded and had lower generation probabilities. In an earlier analysis of about 550 of the donors, most TCR beta V segments were observed in productive rearrangements about 87% or about 30% of the time, broadly matching IMGT annotations. According to the authors, the approach could potentially be generalized to other disease states and immunological phenotypes. For the cohort, immune exposure information was limited to CMV serostatus. In both the original and validation cohorts, the classifier was reported to diagnose cytomegalovirus status with high specificity and sensitivity. In vitro tests confirmed that a few of the cytomegalovirus-associated TCR beta chains recognize cytomegalovirus antigens. The 87-base-pair reads could not distinguish some IMGT-functional V segments, including TRBV6-2 and TRBV6-3, so those segments were excluded. V-gene and J-gene trimming of TCR beta chains was associated with a missense DCLRE1C variant in a later genetic analysis, and the association was replicated in an independent cohort. About 17 rarely observed V segments, including chromosome 9 orphons, were excluded from the earlier analysis of a few hundred of the donors because counts were too low. The study listed 164 TCR beta chains as associated with cytomegalovirus. In a later analysis, TCR association rates were found to vary across HLA loci, with the most associated TCRs seen for DRB1 alleles and the fewest for HLA-C alleles. A cluster of highly shared sequence variants was judged likely to be a technical artifact of the sequencing pipeline. According to a later analysis, parvovirus B19, influenza, CMV and Epstein-Barr virus appeared linked to several top co-occurrence clusters. Compared with the approximately 700-donor mean, donors in an Asian-associated ancestry cluster had fewer N-insertions in productive TCRs, according to a later genetic analysis. Correlated functional status among segregating V segments might be attributable to linkage disequilibrium, but an unknown experimental factor could not be ruled out. According to a later analysis, most CMV-associated TCR beta chains appeared to be HLA-restricted, and the HLA associations seemed to be driven largely by CMV exposure. Assigning TCR associations to individual alleles was difficult when HLA alleles, especially DR and DQ, strongly co-occurred. Because HLA typing was unavailable for some donors at each locus, only the typed subset was used in association tests. While some public TCRs were present in many individuals, most TCR sequences turned up only very rarely across donors. The presence/absence analyses assumed that sequencing depth was roughly uniform across donors, and that assumption may not be true.

The cohort consisted of 666 healthy bone marrow donors. Cohort members were all nominally healthy when sampled, although unrecorded immune exposures were likely present. The donor tested CMV seronegative, placing the donor among the 350 or so seronegative members of the cohort. A peripheral blood sample was collected from each donor, and TCR beta sequencing was performed on peripheral blood mononuclear cells. Genomic DNA extraction from the blood cell samples was performed with the Qiagen DNeasy Blood Extraction Kit. The receptor library was made with the immunoSEQ multiplex PCR assay. For the multiplex PCR, a mixture combining 60 forward primers for TCR Vbeta segments and 13 reverse primers for TCR Jbeta segments was used. Amplification of the CDR3 region of rearranged TCR beta genes was performed with a multiplex PCR assay on genomic DNA. On the Illumina HiSeq System, the amplified TCR beta libraries were sequenced as 87-base-pair reads. Per the authors' processing: A later analysis tallied 75 million to 85 million unique TCR beta chains across the 666 repertoires, and about 12 million of those chains were shared by two or more donors. A nearest-neighbor algorithm error-corrected the raw reads and collapsed the reads into unique sequences, merging closely related sequences to remove PCR and sequencing errors. V, D and J gene segments were assigned by aligning CDR3 sequences to IMGT reference sequences. Each retained sequence needed at least a six-nucleotide match to both a V gene segment and a J gene segment. Rearrangements were classified as productive when the CDR3 lacked stop codons and remained in frame with V and J, and all other rearrangements were classified as non-productive. Following IMGT convention, CDR3 was defined as the stretch from the second conserved V-encoded cysteine up to the conserved J-encoded phenylalanine. Sequences without an unambiguous match to a single V gene segment were excluded from the earlier analysis of a few hundred of the donors. In an earlier analysis of approximately 610 of the donors, V segments were called functional above 56.7% productive rearrangements and were called segregating when the between-donor standard deviation exceeded 5%. To diagnose cytomegalovirus status from the catalog of TCR beta chain sequences, a statistical classification framework was built. V and J gene assignment, in a later analysis, came from comparing TCR nucleotide sequences with IMGT/GENE-DB human TR gene sequences. In a later analysis, CDR3 sequences and most-parsimonious VDJ recombination scenarios were assigned using the TCRdist pipeline. A later analysis defined each TCR beta chain by its CDR3 amino acid sequence plus V-gene family, and excluded reads lacking a unique V-gene family. In a later analysis, fewer than 600 highly shared, low-generation-probability nucleotide sequences were removed to address suspected cross-contamination and a sequencing artifact. In a later analysis, a clonal expansion index for each public chain was calculated from normalized within-repertoire ranks of inferred template counts. Generation probabilities in a later analysis came from a VDJ recombination model fitted to out-of-frame rearrangements, and those results were checked against IGoR. In a later analysis, hypergeometric tests were used to score TCR-TCR, TCR-HLA and TCR-CMV co-occurrence, with a repertoire-size bias correction applied to TCR pairs. False discovery rates were estimated in a later analysis by permuting HLA or CMV assignments 20 times. In a later analysis, co-occurring TCRs were grouped with DBSCAN, and TCRdist sequence similarity was added when clustering was performed within HLA-allele-positive subsets. Repertoires with fewer than 30,000 or more than 120,000 public chains, plus five repertoires with anomalous nucleotide sharing, were excluded from co-occurrence clustering. This immuneACCESS table, as held by TCRdb, lists in-frame sequences with V and J called but not all clones. Of the missing ones, under half trace to an unresolved V gene in checked studies; the others have no known cause. For V, J and clone size, that table is used; D and trimming come from the DNA. This sample is represented by fewer than 140,000 clones; about two thirds of them were singletons. The ten most abundant clones make up 0.79% of the sample.

Reading from cysteine to phenylalanine, the CDR3 counts 15 amino acids. Of the read, only the CDR3 DNA is kept; its 45 bases are in frame from base 1. Reading the germline V gene gives CDR1 SGHRS and CDR2 YFSETQ. The junction shows trimming of 3 bases on V and 11 bases on J, plus 23 bases between the germline ends. As regards this clone: The clone's antigen remains unknown. Base qualities were left out, and no much larger clone turns up one base away.

This clonotype originated in a boy aged 5-17 years in good health and CMV-seronegative. The sequence is built from TRBV5-1 and TRBJ1-1; the D gene is not confidently resolved. The material sequenced was PBMCs. The sequenced DNA: TGCGCCAGCAGCTCACGGTTCGAGGATTCGGTTCAGGCTTTCTTT. Translated, this is CASSSRFEDSVQAFF.